This TCR beta chain appears in the sequencing data of a study of shared clonotypes between healthy human individuals. Only in-frame clones appear in the TCRdb table, and some are missing; sequencing was by immunoSEQ multiplex PCR. The table lists fewer than 1.8 million clones, around 98.5% of them singletons, with about 0.4% in the top ten. With 4 bases removed from V and 0 bases from J, the gap between germline ends came to 13 bases. Germline loops: CDR1 ENHRY, CDR2 SYGVKD. The length of the CDR3 is 15 residues. Source material: naive CD4+ T cells sorted from blood. Subset reported: CD45RA+ positively selected. V and J are TRBV10-3 and TRBJ2-7, with no clear D. The receptor was derived from a man aged 25-45 years in good health. The DNA of the CDR3 is TGTGCCATCAGTGGGGGTAGCCCTAGCTCCTACGAGCAGTACTTC. Residues: CAISGGSPSSYEQYF.